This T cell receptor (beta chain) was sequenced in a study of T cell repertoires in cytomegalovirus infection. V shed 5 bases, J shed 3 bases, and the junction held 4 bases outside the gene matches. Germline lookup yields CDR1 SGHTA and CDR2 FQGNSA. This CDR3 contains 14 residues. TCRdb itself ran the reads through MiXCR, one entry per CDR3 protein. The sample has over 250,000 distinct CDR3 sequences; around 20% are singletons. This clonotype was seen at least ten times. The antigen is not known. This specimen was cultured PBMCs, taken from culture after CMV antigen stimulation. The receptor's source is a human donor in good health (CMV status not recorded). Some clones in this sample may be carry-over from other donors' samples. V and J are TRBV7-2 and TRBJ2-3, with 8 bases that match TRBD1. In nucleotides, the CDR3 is TGTGCCAGCAGCCATGACAGGGGAACAGATACGCAGTATTTT. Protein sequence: CASSHDRGTDTQYF.